This T cell receptor (beta chain) was retrieved from a study of blood T cell repertoires in COVID-19. The wider study: Spain, Italy and the United States supplied samples that represented acute and convalescent COVID-19.

In the study's own analysis: Amplification of reference gene primers provided the estimated nucleated cell counts. The protocol was immunoSEQ multiplex PCR, while the TCRdb copy is restricted to in-frame clones and leaves out a portion. V and J calls and clone size come straight from that table; D and trimming were deduced from the DNA. The sample includes just under 90,000 clones, roughly nine tenths of them seen just once. Germline V gene sequence: CDR1 SGDLS, CDR2 YYNGEE. The CDR3 sequence is 17 residues long. V dropped 0 bases and J dropped 7; count of bases not matched to a gene: 13. Material: peripheral blood. V usage is TRBV9 and J usage is TRBJ2-7, with 10 positions matching TRBD1. This receptor was identified in a man aged 55 to 69 with acute or convalescent COVID-19. The CDR3, as DNA: TGTGCCAGCAGCGTAGGGCCCGGGACAGGGGAGGTGGGAGAGCAGTACTTC. Its protein is CASSVGPGTGEVGEQYF.